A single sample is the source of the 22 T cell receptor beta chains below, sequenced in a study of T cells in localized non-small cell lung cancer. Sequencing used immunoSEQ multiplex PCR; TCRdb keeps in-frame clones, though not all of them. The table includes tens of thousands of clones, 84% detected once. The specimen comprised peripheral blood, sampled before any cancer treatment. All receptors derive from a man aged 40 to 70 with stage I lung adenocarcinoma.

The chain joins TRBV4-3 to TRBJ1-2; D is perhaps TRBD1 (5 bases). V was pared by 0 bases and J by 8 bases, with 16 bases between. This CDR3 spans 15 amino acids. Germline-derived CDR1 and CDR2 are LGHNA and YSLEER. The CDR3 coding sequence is TGCGCCAGCAGCCAAGATACGGACTCTTGGGGCGGCTACACCTTC. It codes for CASSQDTDSWGGYTF.

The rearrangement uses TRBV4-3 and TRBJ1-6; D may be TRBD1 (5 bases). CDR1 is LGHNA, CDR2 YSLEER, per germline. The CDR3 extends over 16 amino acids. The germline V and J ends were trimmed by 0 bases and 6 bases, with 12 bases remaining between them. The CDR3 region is CASSQDPGFRNSPLHF. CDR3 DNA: TGCGCCAGCAGCCAAGACCCAGGGTTCCGTAATTCACCCCTCCACTTT.

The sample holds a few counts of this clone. The CDR3 protein is CASSLRPGADTQYF. In nucleotides, the CDR3 is TGTGCCAGCAGCTTACGGCCCGGCGCAGATACGCAGTATTTT. The genes are TRBV27 and TRBJ2-3; D ambiguous. The V gene's germline CDR1 is MNHEY and CDR2 SMNVEV (reference sequence). Trimming shortened V by 6 bases and J by 4 bases, and 14 bases separated the two germline ends. This CDR3 comprises 14 residues.

The CDR3: CASGTYGNYGYTF. As DNA, the CDR3 is TGTGCTAGTGGGACGTACGGTAACTATGGCTACACCTTC. This sequence joins TRBV12-5 and TRBJ1-2; D is unclear. Trimming cost V 6 bases and J 1 base, with 9 bases left between them. Germline V gives CDR1 LGHNT, CDR2 FRNRAP. The CDR3 is 13 residues long.

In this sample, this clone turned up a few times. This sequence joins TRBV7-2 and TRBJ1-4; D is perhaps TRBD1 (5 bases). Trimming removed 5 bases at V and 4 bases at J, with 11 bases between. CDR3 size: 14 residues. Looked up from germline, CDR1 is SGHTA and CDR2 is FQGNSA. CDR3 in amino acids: CASSPREFNEKLFF. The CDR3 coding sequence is TGTGCCAGCAGCCCCAGGGAATTTAATGAAAAACTGTTTTTT.

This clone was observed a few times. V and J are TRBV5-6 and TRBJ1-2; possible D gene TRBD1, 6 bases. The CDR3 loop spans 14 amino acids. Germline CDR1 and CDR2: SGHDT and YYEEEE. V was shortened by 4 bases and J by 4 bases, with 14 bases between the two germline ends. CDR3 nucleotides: TGTGCCAGCAGCCCCTTGACAGGCCCCTATGGCTACACCTTC. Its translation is CASSPLTGPYGYTF.

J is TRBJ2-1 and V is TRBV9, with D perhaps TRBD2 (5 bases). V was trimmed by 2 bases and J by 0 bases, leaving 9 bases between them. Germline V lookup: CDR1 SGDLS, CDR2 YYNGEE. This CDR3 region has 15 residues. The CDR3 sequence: CASSVSGSSYNEQFF. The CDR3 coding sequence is TGTGCCAGCAGCGTCTCGGGAAGCTCCTACAATGAGCAGTTCTTC.

The DNA of the CDR3 is TGTGCCAGCAGCCGCCACCAAGCTAACTATGGCTACACCTTC. This codes for CASSRHQANYGYTF. V usage is TRBV27 and J usage is TRBJ1-2; D is unresolved. The CDR3 consists of 14 residues. The V and J ends lost 6 bases and 0 bases respectively, with 11 bases between them. Germline V gives CDR1 MNHEY, CDR2 SMNVEV (reference sequence).

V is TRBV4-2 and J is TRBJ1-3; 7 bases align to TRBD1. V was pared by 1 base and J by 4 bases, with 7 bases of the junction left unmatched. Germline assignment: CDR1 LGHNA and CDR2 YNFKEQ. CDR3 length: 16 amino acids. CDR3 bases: TGTGCCAGCAGCCAAGGTCCGCAGGGACAGGGAAACACCATATATTTT. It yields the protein CASSQGPQGQGNTIYF.

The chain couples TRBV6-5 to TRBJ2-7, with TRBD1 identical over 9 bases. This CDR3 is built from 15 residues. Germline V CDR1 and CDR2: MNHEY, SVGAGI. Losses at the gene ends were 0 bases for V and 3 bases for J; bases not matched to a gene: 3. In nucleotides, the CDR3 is TGTGCCAGCAGTTACTCGGTGACAGGGGGCTACGAGCAGTACTTC. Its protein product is CASSYSVTGGYEQYF.

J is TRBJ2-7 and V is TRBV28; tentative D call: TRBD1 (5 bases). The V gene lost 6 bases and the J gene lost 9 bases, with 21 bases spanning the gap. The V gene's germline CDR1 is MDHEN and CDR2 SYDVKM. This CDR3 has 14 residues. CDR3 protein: CASRFPLGAGRQYF. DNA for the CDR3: TGTGCCAGCAGGTTCCCCTTAGGAGCAGGGCGGCAGTACTTC.

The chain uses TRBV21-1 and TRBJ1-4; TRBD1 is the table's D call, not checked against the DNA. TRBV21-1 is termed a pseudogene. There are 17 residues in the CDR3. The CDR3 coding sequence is TGTGCCAGCAGCAATAATAAGGTCCGGACAGAGGATGAAAAACTGTTTTTT. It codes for CASSNNKVRTEDEKLFF.

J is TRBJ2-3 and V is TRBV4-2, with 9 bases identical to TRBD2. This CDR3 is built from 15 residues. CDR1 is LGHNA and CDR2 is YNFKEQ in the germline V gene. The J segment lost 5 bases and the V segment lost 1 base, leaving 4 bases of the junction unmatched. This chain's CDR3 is CASSQGTSVGDTQYF. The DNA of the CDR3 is TGTGCCAGCAGCCAAGGGACTAGCGTGGGAGATACGCAGTATTTT.

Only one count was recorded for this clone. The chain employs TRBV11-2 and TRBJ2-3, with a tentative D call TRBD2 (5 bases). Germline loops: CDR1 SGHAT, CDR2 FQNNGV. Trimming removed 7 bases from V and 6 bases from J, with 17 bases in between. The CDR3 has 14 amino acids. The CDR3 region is CASTPRTGKDTQYF. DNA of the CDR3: TGTGCCAGCACCCCACGAACGGGAAAGGATACGCAGTATTTT.

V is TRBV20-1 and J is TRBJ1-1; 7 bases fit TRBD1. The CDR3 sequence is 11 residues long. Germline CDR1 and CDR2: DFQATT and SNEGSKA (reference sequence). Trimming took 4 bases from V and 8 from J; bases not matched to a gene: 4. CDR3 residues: CSANRGEEAFF. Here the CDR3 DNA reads TGCAGTGCTAACAGGGGCGAGGAAGCTTTCTTT.

The CDR3, as DNA: TGCGCCAGCAGCACCAACGCAGTGTCTGGGGCCAACGTCCTGACTTTC. Translating gives CASSTNAVSGANVLTF. The chain couples TRBV5-1 to TRBJ2-6; no definite D call. Looked up from germline, CDR1 is SGHRS and CDR2 is YFSETQ. This CDR3 spans 16 amino acids. V lost 4 bases to trimming and J lost 1 base, with 12 bases between them.

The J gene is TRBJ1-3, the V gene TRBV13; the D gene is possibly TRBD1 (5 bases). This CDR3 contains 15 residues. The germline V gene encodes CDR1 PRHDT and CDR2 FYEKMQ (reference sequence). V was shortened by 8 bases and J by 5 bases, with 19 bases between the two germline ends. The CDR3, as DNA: TGTGCCAGCGGACACAGCCGGGGTTACAGAAACACCATATATTTT. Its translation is CASGHSRGYRNTIYF.

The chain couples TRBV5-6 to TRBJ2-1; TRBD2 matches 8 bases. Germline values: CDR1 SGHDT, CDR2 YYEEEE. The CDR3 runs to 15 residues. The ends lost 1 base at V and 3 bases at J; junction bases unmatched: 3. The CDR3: CASSLSGRLYNEQFF. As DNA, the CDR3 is TGTGCCAGCAGCTTGAGCGGGAGACTCTACAATGAGCAGTTCTTC.

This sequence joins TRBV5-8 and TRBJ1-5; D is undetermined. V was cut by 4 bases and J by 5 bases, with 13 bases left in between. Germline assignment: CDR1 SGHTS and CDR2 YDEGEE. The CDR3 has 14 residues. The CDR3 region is CASSVIGLDQPQHF. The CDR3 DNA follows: TGTGCCAGCAGCGTAATCGGGCTTGATCAGCCCCAGCATTTT.

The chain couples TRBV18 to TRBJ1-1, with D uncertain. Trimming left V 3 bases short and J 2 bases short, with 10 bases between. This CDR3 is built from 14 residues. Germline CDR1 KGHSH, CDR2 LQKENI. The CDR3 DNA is TGTGCCAGCTCACCCAGAGGAGATAACACTGAAGCTTTCTTT. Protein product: CASSPRGDNTEAFF.

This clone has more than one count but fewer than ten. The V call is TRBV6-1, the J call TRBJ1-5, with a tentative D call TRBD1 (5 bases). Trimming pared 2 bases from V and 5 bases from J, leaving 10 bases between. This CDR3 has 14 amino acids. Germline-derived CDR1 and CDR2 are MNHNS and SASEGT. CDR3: CASSETWGYQPQHF. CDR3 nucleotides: TGTGCCAGCAGTGAAACTTGGGGCTATCAGCCCCAGCATTTT.

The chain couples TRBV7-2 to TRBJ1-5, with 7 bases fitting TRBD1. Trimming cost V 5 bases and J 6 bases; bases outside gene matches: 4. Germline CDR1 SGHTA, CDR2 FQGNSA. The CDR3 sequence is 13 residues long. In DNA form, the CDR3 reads TGTGCCAGCAGCGAGGGACAGACTCAGCCCCAGCATTTT. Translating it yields CASSEGQTQPQHF. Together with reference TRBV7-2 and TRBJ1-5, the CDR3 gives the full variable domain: GAGVSQSPSNKVTEKGKDVELRCDPISGHTALYWYRQSLGQGLEFLIYFQGNSAPDKSGLPSDRFSAERTGGSVSTLTIQRTQQEDSAVYLCASSEGQTQPQHFGDGTRLSIL.